This TCR beta chain appears in the sequencing data of a study of T cells after yellow fever vaccination (dated by TCRdb to about 2019). With respect to the entire study: The SMART-Seq v4 Ultra Low Input RNA kit was used to prepare libraries from fractions with low cell numbers. To follow T-cell clones before and after both primary and booster YFV17D yellow fever vaccination, bulk TCR alpha and beta repertoires underwent longitudinal sequencing. Two healthy male donors, one aged 18 to 29 and one aged 30 to 40 years, were included in the cohort. Blood samples were taken at several timepoints before and after primary and secondary immunization, and bulk PBMC replicates and cell subsets were isolated. Beyond this particular receptor, the publication reports: A small fraction of clonotypes showed up in both the CD4 and CD8 compartments, probably as a result of convergent recombination. Computational filtering was required because FACS-sorted repertoires could contain abundant contaminating clonotypes from the bulk population. Most clones expanded after primary vaccination were re-detected after the booster (approximately 95% of CD4 and about 88% of CD8), suggesting broad memory maintenance. The secondary T-cell response was found to be weaker but faster than the primary response, with a peak reached on day 5 rather than on day 15. Because the study included only a couple of donors, the extent to which the findings can be generalized is limited.

This sample's treatment or condition label indicates: live attenuated yellow fever vaccine strain. At each blood-draw timepoint, two biological replicates of bulk PBMCs were collected. PBMCs were isolated from peripheral blood using a standard Ficoll-Paque protocol. RNA was extracted with TriZol from bulk PBMCs, CD4 and CD8 fractions, and dextramer-positive and dextramer-negative fractions. A distance of 15 bases separates the germline ends of V and J, which lose 0 bases and 3 bases respectively. For CDR1 and CDR2, the germline V gene lists MGHRA and YSYEKL. The CDR3, cysteine through phenylalanine, is 17 amino acids long. Of all the DNA, just the CDR3 is kept, 51 bases in frame from base 1. The data were produced on an Illumina NovaSeq 6000. Synthesis of TCR cDNA relied on 5'RACE template switching, a step that introduced a universal primer site along with unique molecular identifiers. cDNA synthesis was primed from both the TCR alpha and TCR beta constant segments. Libraries were amplified in two PCR steps, with sample barcodes and sequencing adapters added in the second step. Sequencing of libraries was performed on Illumina HiSeq 2500 (2x100 bp) or NovaSeq (2x150 bp). The paper's data handling went like this. Reads were demultiplexed and collapsed into UMI consensus sequences with MIGEC, and V(D)J alignment was performed with MiXCR. Clonotypes responding to the vaccine were identified with edgeR on replicate PBMC samples, with the criteria of FDR below 0.01 and a log2 fold change above 5 up to day 15. Each bulk clonotype was labeled CD4 or CD8 based on which sequenced repertoire, CD4 or CD8, contained the clonotype at higher abundance. The public sequencing data were trimmed at Q25 with fastp and processed into clonotypes with MiXCR by TCRdb, which kept only in-frame beta chains. Entries are consolidated by CDR3 protein sequence, retaining the most common genes and DNA. The V and J calls come from TCRdb's annotation, not from the publication. The sample contains 400,000 to 450,000 distinct CDR3 sequences, 18% of them found a single time. The ten biggest clones cover roughly a sixth of the sample.

This clonotype was seen only a few times. No cognate antigen has been identified for it. Qualities for individual bases were not recorded, and no much larger clone is one base off. The chain employs TRBV4-1 and TRBJ1-5, with no reliable assignment of the D segment. This TCR was recovered from a man aged 18 to 29 who received the YFV17D yellow fever vaccine. The input for sequencing was PBMCs, taken before the yellow fever booster vaccination. CDR3 loop: CASSQDWPVQFNQPQHF. The DNA sequence reads TGCGCCAGCAGCCAAGATTGGCCAGTTCAGTTCAATCAGCCCCAGCATTTT.